Listed below are T cell receptor beta chains from one sample, sequenced in a study of T cells in Graves' hyperthyroidism and ophthalmopathy. In TCRdb, the multiplex PCR reads were re-called with MiXCR into one record per CDR3 protein. The sample yields fewer than 650,000 distinct CDR3 sequences, 14% seen once. The sample taken for sequencing was blood. The receptor set was obtained from a woman younger than 35 with Graves' ophthalmopathy. CDR3s include the opening cysteine and the closing phenylalanine or tryptophan. Fields, in order: V gene, J gene, CDR3 protein.

TRBV20-1	TRBJ2-1	CSAKRGDEQFF
TRBV10-3	TRBJ2-1	CAIRGLAGVNEQFF
TRBV10-3	TRBJ2-4	CAISELELGVSAKNIQYF
TRBV27	TRBJ2-5	CASSSTRAFRETQYF
TRBV19	TRBJ1-1	CATQYGPVNTEAFF
TRBV24-1	TRBJ2-6	CATSDFIRGQKTSGANVLTF
TRBV5-1	TRBJ2-1	CASSPLTLAGGGNEQFF
TRBV18	TRBJ1-1	CASSQQGGKTEAFF
TRBV5-1	TRBJ2-7	CASSLEQGKQYF
TRBV5-5	TRBJ1-1	CASSPGQADAFF
TRBV28	TRBJ2-1	CASSSVAGYNEQFF
TRBV12-3/TRBV12-4	TRBJ1-4	CASSLMRSASTNEKLFF
TRBV7-9	TRBJ2-1	CASSFGTSGYYNEQFF